This record looks at one TCR beta chain sequence and its context. The CDR3 is 15 amino acids. The V end was cut by 3 bases, the J end by 5 bases, with 17 bases between. CDR1 SGHRS and CDR2 YFSETQ come from the germline V gene. This sample is part of a study of T cell changes during pregnancy in multiple sclerosis. Assay: immunoSEQ multiplex PCR; the TCRdb copy retains only in-frame clones and omits some. Here the sample spans roughly 110,000 clones, less than 95% being singletons. The source was peripheral blood, collected after pregnancy. V gene TRBV5-1 combines with J gene TRBJ1-1, with D maybe TRBD1 (5 bases). The TCR sequence derives from a female donor with multiple sclerosis, enrolled in a pregnancy study. This CDR3 is CASSSRGYKGTEAFF. CDR3 nucleotide sequence: TGCGCCAGCAGCTCCCGGGGGTACAAGGGTACTGAAGCTTTCTTT.